Here is one T cell receptor (beta chain) with its context. Germline-derived CDR1 and CDR2 are MNHEY and SMNVEV (reference sequence). The trim removed 4 bases at V and 3 bases at J, leaving 5 bases unmatched. The CDR3 runs to 15 residues. The data derive from a study of PD-1 and CTLA-4 blockade in melanoma. Some clones are missing from TCRdb's copy, which holds only in-frame ones; the method was immunoSEQ multiplex PCR. The repertoire includes tens of thousands of clones, around 89% of them detected once, and 7.8% sits in the top ten. This receptor was identified in a human donor with melanoma. The input for sequencing was CD8+ T cells from peripheral blood, taken before anti-PD-1 treatment. The chain joins TRBV27 to TRBJ1-3; 8 bases align to TRBD1. The CDR3 nucleotides read TGTGCCAGCAGTTCCCTACAGGGGGTTGGAAACACCATATATTTT. This encodes CASSSLQGVGNTIYF.